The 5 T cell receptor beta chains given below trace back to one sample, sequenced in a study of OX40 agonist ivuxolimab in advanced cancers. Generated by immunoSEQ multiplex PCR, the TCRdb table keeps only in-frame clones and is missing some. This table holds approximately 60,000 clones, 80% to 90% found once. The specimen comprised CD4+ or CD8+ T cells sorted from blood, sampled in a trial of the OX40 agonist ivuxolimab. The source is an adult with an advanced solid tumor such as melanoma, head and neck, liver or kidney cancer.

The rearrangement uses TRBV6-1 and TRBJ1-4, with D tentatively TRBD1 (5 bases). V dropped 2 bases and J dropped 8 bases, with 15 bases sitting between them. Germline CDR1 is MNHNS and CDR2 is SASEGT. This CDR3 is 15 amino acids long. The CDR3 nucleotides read TGTGCCAGCAGTGAATGGGGACCAGGAGGGGAAAAACTGTTTTTT. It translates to CASSEWGPGGEKLFF.

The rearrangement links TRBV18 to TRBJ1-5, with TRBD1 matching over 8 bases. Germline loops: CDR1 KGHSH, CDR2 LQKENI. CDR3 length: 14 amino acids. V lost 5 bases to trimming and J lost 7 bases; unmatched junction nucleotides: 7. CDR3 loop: CASSSAGGRQPQHF. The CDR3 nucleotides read TGTGCCAGCTCATCGGCAGGGGGCAGGCAGCCCCAGCATTTT. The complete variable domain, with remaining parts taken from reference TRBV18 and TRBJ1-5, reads NAGVMQNPRHLVRRRGQEARLRCSPMKGHSHVYWYRQLPEEGLKFMVYLQKENIIDESGMPKERFSAEFPKEGPSILRIQQVVRGDSAAYFCASSSAGGRQPQHFGDGTRLSIL.

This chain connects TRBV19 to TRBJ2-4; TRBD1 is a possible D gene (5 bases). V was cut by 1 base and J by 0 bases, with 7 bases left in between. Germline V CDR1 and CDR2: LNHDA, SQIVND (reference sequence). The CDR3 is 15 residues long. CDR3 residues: CASSIGGLAKNIQYF. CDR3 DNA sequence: TGTGCCAGTAGTATAGGGGGCTTAGCCAAAAACATTCAGTACTTC.

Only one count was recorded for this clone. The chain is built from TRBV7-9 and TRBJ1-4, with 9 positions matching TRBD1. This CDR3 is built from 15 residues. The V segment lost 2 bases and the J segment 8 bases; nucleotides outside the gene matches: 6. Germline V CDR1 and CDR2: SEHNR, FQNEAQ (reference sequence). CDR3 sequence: CASSLIGTGHEKLFF. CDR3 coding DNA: TGTGCCAGCAGCTTAATCGGGACAGGGCACGAAAAACTGTTTTTT.

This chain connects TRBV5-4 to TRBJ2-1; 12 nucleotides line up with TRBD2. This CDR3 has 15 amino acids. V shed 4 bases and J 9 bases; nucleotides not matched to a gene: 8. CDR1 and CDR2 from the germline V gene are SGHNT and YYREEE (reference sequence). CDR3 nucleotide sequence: TGTGCCAGCAGCGAGACTAGCGGGAGTTCGGGTGAGCAGTTCTTC. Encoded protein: CASSETSGSSGEQFF.